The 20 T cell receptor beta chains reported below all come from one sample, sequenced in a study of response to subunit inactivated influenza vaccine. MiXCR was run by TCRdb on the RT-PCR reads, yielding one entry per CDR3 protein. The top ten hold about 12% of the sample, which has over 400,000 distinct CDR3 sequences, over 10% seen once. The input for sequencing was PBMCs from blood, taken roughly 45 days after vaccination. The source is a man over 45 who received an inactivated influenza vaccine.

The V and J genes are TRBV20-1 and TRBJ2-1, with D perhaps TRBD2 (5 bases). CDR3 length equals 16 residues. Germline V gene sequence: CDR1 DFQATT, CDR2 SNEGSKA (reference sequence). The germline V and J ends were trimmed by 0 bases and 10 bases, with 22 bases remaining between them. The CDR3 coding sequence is TGCAGTGCTAGAGATCTAGGAGACTCAACCTCGGGGGAGCAGTTCTTC. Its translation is CSARDLGDSTSGEQFF.

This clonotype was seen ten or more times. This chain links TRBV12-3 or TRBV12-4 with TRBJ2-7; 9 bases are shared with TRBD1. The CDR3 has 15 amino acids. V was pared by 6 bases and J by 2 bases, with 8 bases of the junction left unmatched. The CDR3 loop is CASSGQGQTTYEQYF. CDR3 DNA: TGTGCCAGCAGCGGACAGGGGCAGACAACCTACGAGCAGTACTTC.

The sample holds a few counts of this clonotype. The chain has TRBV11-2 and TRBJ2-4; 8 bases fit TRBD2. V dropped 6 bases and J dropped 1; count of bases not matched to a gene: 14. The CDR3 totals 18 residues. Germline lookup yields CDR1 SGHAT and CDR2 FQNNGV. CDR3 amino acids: CASSLQAGGAVAKNIQYF. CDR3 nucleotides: TGTGCCAGCAGTTTACAGGCGGGGGGCGCAGTGGCCAAAAACATTCAGTACTTC.

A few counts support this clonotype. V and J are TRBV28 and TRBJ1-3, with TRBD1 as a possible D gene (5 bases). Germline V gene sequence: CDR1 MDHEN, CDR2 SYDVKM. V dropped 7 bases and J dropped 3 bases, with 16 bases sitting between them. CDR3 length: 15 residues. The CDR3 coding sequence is TGTGCCAGCAACCCCCCCCGAGGGGATGGAAACACCATATATTTT. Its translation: CASNPPRGDGNTIYF.

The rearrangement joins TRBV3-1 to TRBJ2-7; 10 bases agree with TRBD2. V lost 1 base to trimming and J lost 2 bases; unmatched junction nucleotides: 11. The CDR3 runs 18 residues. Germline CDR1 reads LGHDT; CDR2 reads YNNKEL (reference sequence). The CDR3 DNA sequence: TGTGCCAGCAGCCAAGCCGCTAGCGGGAGTCGTTGGACCTACGAGCAGTACTTC. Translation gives CASSQAASGSRWTYEQYF.

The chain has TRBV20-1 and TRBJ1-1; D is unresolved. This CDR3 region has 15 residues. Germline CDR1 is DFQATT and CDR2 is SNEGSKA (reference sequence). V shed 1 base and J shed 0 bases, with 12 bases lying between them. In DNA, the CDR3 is TGCAGTGCTAGAGCCCAACAAGTAGTGAACACTGAAGCTTTCTTT. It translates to CSARAQQVVNTEAFF.

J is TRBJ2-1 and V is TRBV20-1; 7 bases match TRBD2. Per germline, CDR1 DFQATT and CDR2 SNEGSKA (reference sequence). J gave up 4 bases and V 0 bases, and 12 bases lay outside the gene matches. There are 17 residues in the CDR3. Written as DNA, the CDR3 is TGCAGTGCTAGAGATGGAAGTAGCGGGCGGTCTTACAATGAGCAGTTCTTC. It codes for CSARDGSSGRSYNEQFF.

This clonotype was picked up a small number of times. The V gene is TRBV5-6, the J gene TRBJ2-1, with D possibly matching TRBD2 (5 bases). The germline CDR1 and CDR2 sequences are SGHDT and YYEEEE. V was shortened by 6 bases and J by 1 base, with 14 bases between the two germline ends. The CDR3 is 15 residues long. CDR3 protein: CASNKLVSSYNEQFF. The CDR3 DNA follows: TGTGCCAGCAACAAACTAGTTTCTTCCTACAATGAGCAGTTCTTC.

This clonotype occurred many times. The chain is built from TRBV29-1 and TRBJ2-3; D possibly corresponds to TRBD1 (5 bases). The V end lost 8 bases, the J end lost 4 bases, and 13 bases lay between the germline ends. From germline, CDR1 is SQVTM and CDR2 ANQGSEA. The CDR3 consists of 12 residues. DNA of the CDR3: TGCAGCATACGACAGATATCAGATACGCAGTATTTT. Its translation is CSIRQISDTQYF.

CDR3 DNA sequence: TGCGCCAGCAGCTTAACCGGGACTAGCGGCGAGCAGTACTTC. Translated: CASSLTGTSGEQYF. The rearrangement uses TRBV5-1 and TRBJ2-7; 11 bases map to TRBD2. Germline CDR1 is SGHRS and CDR2 is YFSETQ. The CDR3 has 14 amino acids. V shed 2 bases, J shed 6 bases, and the junction held 4 bases outside the gene matches.

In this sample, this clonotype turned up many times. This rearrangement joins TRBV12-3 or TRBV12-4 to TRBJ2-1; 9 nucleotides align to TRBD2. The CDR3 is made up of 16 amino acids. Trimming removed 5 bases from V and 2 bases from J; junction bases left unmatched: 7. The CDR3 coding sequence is TGTGCCAGCAGTCCTATAGCGGGAGCCCCCTACAATGAGCAGTTCTTC. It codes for CASSPIAGAPYNEQFF.

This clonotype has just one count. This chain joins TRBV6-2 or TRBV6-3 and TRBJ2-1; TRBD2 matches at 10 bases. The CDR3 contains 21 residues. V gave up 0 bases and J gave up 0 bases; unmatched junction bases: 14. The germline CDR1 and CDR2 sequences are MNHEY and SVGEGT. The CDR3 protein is CASSYSGEGASGRSSYNEQFF. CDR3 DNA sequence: TGTGCCAGCAGTTACTCGGGGGAAGGTGCTAGCGGGAGAAGCTCCTACAATGAGCAGTTCTTC.

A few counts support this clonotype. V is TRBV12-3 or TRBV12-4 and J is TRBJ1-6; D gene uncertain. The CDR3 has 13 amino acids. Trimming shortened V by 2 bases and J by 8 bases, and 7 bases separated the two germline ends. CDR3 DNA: TGTGCCAGCAGTTTAAGCAGAGATTCACCCCTCCACTTT. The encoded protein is CASSLSRDSPLHF.

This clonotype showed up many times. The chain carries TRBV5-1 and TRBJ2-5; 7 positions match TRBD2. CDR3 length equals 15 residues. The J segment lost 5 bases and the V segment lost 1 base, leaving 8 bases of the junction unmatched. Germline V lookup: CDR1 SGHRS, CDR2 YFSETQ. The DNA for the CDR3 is TGCGCCAGCAGCTTGCGGGGAGGGTCTGGGGAGACCCAGTACTTC. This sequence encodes CASSLRGGSGETQYF.

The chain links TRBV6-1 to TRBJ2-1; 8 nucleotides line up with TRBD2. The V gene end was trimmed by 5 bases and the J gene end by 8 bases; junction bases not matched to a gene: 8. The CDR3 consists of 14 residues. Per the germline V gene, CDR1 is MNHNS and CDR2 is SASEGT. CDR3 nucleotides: TGTGCCAGCAGTCCAATGGGGACTAGGGATGAGCAGTTCTTC. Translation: CASSPMGTRDEQFF.

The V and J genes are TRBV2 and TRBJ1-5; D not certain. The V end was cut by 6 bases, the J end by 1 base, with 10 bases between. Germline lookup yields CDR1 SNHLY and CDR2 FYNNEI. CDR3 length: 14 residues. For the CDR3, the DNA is TGTGCCAGCAGATTGGACGGAAGCAATCAGCCCCAGCATTTT. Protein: CASRLDGSNQPQHF.

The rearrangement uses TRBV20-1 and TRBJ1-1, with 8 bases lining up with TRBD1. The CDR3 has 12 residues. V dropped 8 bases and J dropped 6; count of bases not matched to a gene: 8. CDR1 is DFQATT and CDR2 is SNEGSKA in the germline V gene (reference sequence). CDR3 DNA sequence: TGCAGTAGCCCTGACAGGGGCGCTGAAGCTTTCTTT. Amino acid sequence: CSSPDRGAEAFF.

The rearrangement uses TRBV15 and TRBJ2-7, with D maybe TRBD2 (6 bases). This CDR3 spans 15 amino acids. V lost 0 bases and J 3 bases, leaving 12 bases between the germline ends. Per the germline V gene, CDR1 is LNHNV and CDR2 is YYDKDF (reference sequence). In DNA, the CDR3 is TGTGCCACCAGCAGAGATAACGGGCGGGACTACGAGCAGTACTTC. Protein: CATSRDNGRDYEQYF.

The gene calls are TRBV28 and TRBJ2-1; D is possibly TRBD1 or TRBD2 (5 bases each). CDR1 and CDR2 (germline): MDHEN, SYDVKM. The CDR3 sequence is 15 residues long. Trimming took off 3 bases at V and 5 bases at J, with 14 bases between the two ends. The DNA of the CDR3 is TGTGCCAGCAGTTTTTACCAGGGACCGAACAATGAGCAGTTCTTC. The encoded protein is CASSFYQGPNNEQFF.

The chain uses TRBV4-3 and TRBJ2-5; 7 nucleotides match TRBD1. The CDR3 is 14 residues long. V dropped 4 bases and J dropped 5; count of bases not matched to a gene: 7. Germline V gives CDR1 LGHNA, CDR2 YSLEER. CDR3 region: CASSRDRAGETQYF. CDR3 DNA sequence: TGCGCCAGCAGCCGAGACAGGGCAGGGGAGACCCAGTACTTC.